The present TCR beta chain was sequenced within a study of blood T cell repertoires in COVID-19. Study summary: Whether acute or convalescent, the COVID-19 samples came from the United States, Italy and Spain. T cells, B-cell-depleted T cells, or PBMCs provided the cDNA or gDNA that served as material.

The CDR3 runs to 14 residues. Germline V gene sequence: CDR1 GTSNPN, CDR2 SVGIG (reference sequence). V lost 4 bases, J lost 3 bases, and 16 bases lay in between. Original analysis: Nucleated cell counts were estimated from reference gene primer amplification. Profiled with immunoSEQ multiplex PCR; TCRdb holds only in-frame clones, not every one. The V and J calls and the clone size are those of that table, but D and trimming were determined from the DNA. The data contain over 85,000 clones, about 85% of them singletons. V is TRBV30 and J is TRBJ2-7; TRBD2 might be the D (5 bases). Sample: peripheral blood. The clonotype was recovered from a human donor in a cohort sampled during active COVID-19. The CDR3 loop reads CAWTKGEPNYEQYF. DNA of the CDR3: TGTGCCTGGACCAAGGGAGAGCCCAACTACGAGCAGTACTTC.